The present T cell receptor (beta chain) was sequenced within a study of T cell responses to AZD1222 COVID-19 vaccine (dated by TCRdb to the early 2020s). At the level of the whole study: AZD1222 recipients with second doses at about 4 weeks or about 12 weeks were pooled, because spike-specific TCR depth and breadth did not differ between schedules. Enrollment into the trials was organized by age into subgroups of 18-55, 56-69 and 70-plus years, and those subgroups contained around 150, 28 and 57 TCR-sequenced participants, respectively. TCR sequencing covered 230 to 250 trial participants: approximately 200 given two doses of AZD1222 and some 25 given two doses of MenACWY control vaccine.

The CDR3 regions of human TCRbeta chains were analyzed by immunosequencing. The study's processing was this. Repertoire TCRs were checked for matches against a reference library of SARS-CoV-2-specific TCRs that had been generated using the MIRA antigen-specificity platform. Breadth meant the fraction of unique TCRs that were SARS-CoV-2-associated, whereas depth meant the fraction of total T cells that were SARS-CoV-2-associated. Using the MIRA data, each spike-specific TCR was assigned both to the spike region to which the TCR was reactive and to a CD4 or CD8 class. Log10-transformed breadth and depth values were compared by one-way ANOVA with Sidak's multiple comparisons tests. In its TCRdb copy, this immuneACCESS table keeps in-frame sequences only and misses some clones. Where compared with another copy, unresolved V genes explain less than half of these, and the others have no known cause. The V and J calls and clone size are taken from that table; D and trimming were inferred from the DNA. Here the sample has approximately 160,000 clones; around 91% occur a single time. The ten most abundant clones make up 5% of the sample.

The full study reports these points: Participants were mostly white British and included more females than males, and it was suggested by the authors that clonal diversity may have been underestimated. Nearly half of unique spike-specific TCRs reportedly recognized epitopes outside regions mutated in the B.1.351 and B.1.1.7 variants. Vaccine-associated CD4 TCRs spanned the whole spike protein, with dominant responses in regions 160-218 and 743-854. Conclusions about previously exposed vaccinees are limited, since just five to seven AZD1222 recipients were seropositive for SARS-CoV-2 at baseline. No day 14 peak-response samples were available, so repertoires were characterized only after the peak T cell response. In the small 56-69-year group, the increase in depth fell short of significance, most likely because of low power. After two AZD1222 doses, spike-specific TCR breadth and depth were significantly higher than at day 0 and than in MenACWY recipients.

The time point label of this sample denotes: baseline before first vaccination. Vaccinee samples came from UK trials COV001 and COV002, including a single-blind randomized controlled phase 2/3 trial of AZD1222 (ChAdOx1 nCoV-19) in healthy adults. For TCRbeta chain sequencing, PBMC samples were collected from trial participants at day 0 and at day 28 after the second dose. V is pruned by 10 bases and J by 2 bases, leaving 11 bases of the junction without a gene match. In the germline V gene, CDR1 corresponds to SGHNT and CDR2 to YENEEA. The CDR3 measures 14 amino acids from cysteine to phenylalanine. Only CDR3 DNA remains: 42 bases, in frame from the first base. A note on this clone: It lacks a known antigen. Base qualities are not at hand, and no much larger clone is one base apart.

The receptor chain draws on TRBV11-3 and TRBJ2-7; TRBD2 fits 7 bases in the junction. The TCR originated in an adult in good health. The sample in question was peripheral blood, obtained on day 0 of AZD1222 vaccination. Here is the DNA: TGTGCCAACAAAAGCGGGACGGGGCCCTACGAGCAGTACTTC. Translated, it gives CANKSGTGPYEQYF.